The 17 T cell receptor beta chains below come from one sample, sequenced in a study of OX40 agonist ivuxolimab in advanced cancers. Libraries were prepared by immunoSEQ multiplex PCR; TCRdb keeps only in-frame clonotypes and omits some of them. The sample lists roughly 67,000 clones, 70% to 90% occurring once. The starting material was CD4+ or CD8+ T cells sorted from blood, obtained in a trial of the OX40 agonist ivuxolimab. Receptors originate from an adult with an advanced solid tumor such as melanoma, head and neck, liver or kidney cancer.

The chain combines TRBV11-2 with TRBJ1-4, with D possibly being TRBD1 (6 bases). The V and J ends lost 5 bases and 7 bases respectively, with 17 bases between them. The CDR3 is 15 residues long. Germline V gives CDR1 SGHAT, CDR2 FQNNGV. CDR3 loop: CASSPRTGLSEKLFF. CDR3 nucleotides: TGTGCCAGCAGCCCCCGAACAGGGTTGAGTGAAAAACTGTTTTTT.

The chain couples TRBV2 to TRBJ2-5, with 7 bases fitting TRBD1. The CDR3 extends over 13 amino acids. With 5 bases clipped from V and 4 bases from J, the junction kept 4 bases outside the gene matches. Germline CDR1 SNHLY, CDR2 FYNNEI. The DNA for the CDR3 is TGTGCCAGCAGTCCGACAGGGCGAGAGACCCAGTACTTC. Translation gives CASSPTGRETQYF. The complete variable domain, with remaining parts taken from reference TRBV2 and TRBJ2-5, reads EPEVTQTPSHQVTQMGQEVILRCVPISNHLYFYWYRQILGQKVEFLVSFYNNEISEKSEIFDDQFSVERPDGSNFTLKIRSTKLEDSAMYFCASSPTGRETQYFGPGTRLLVL.

This rearrangement joins TRBV28 to TRBJ1-2; no clear D gene. Looked up from germline, CDR1 is MDHEN and CDR2 is SYDVKM. The ends were cut back, 4 bases at V and 4 bases at J, with 13 bases in the middle. This CDR3 region has 14 residues. The DNA of the CDR3 is TGTGCCAGCAGTTCTCCGGGTAGGTCCTATGGCTACACCTTC. Amino acids: CASSSPGRSYGYTF.

The chain combines TRBV10-3 with TRBJ1-2; 8 positions match TRBD1. Germline V CDR1 and CDR2: ENHRY, SYGVKD. This CDR3 has 18 amino acids. The ends lost 6 bases at V and 4 bases at J; junction bases unmatched: 19. In DNA form, the CDR3 reads TGTGCCATCAGGGTAACGACAGGGGCGGCATCCTCAGTCTATGGCTACACCTTC. This translates into CAIRVTTGAASSVYGYTF.

V and J are TRBV19 and TRBJ2-5, with D possibly being TRBD2 (6 bases). The CDR3 extends over 15 amino acids. V lost 5 bases to trimming and J lost 4 bases, with 17 bases between them. CDR1 and CDR2 (germline): LNHDA, SQIVND (reference sequence). The CDR3 loop reads CASSYSSAGSETQYF. CDR3 DNA: TGTGCCAGTAGTTATTCTAGCGCCGGCTCAGAGACCCAGTACTTC.

The chain employs TRBV23-1 and TRBJ2-7; D gene unclear. TRBV23-1 is recorded as an ORF, its role being uncertain. This CDR3 is built from 12 residues. V was clipped by 3 bases and J by 3 bases, with 6 bases between them. The DNA of the CDR3 is TGCGCCAGCAGTCACCCAAACTACGAGCAGTACTTC. Translated: CASSHPNYEQYF.

J is TRBJ2-3 and V is TRBV29-1, with TRBD2 as a possible D gene (6 bases). Looked up from germline, CDR1 is SQVTM and CDR2 is ANQGSEA. The CDR3 totals 13 residues. Trimming removed 4 bases from V and 0 bases from J, with 8 bases in between. The CDR3 spells CSVGRESTDTQYF. Here the CDR3 DNA reads TGCAGCGTTGGACGGGAGAGCACAGATACGCAGTATTTT.

This clone was detected only a few times. V usage is TRBV15 and J usage is TRBJ1-5; no definite D call. The CDR3 loop spans 14 amino acids. V dropped 5 bases and J dropped 4 bases, with 12 bases sitting between them. CDR1 and CDR2 (germline): LNHNV, YYDKDF (reference sequence). The CDR3 sequence is CATSPNAINQPQHF. CDR3 coding DNA: TGTGCCACCAGCCCTAATGCCATAAATCAGCCCCAGCATTTT.

V gene TRBV19 combines with J gene TRBJ2-7; D ambiguous. Between the trimmed V and J ends, which lost 9 bases and 9 bases, there was a span of 18 bases. This CDR3 has 12 amino acids. The germline gives CDR1 LNHDA, CDR2 SQIVND (reference sequence). CDR3 DNA: TGTGCCAGCCGAGGATCCGGCCGGAGGCAGTACTTC. Translation gives CASRGSGRRQYF.

The rearrangement links TRBV6-1 to TRBJ2-1; no definite D call. The CDR3 covers 15 residues. The germline V gene has CDR1 MNHNS and CDR2 SASEGT. Trimming took 1 base from V and 0 from J, leaving 7 bases between them. CDR3 region: CASSEVRSSYNEQFF. The CDR3, as DNA: TGTGCCAGCAGTGAAGTGCGCAGCTCCTACAATGAGCAGTTCTTC.

The chain links TRBV2 to TRBJ1-1; D unresolved. V lost 5 bases, J lost 11 bases, and 15 bases lay in between. This CDR3 region has 12 residues. Germline V CDR1 and CDR2: SNHLY, FYNNEI. This chain's CDR3 is CASSTKAKGAFF. The CDR3 DNA sequence: TGTGCCAGCAGTACAAAAGCCAAAGGGGCTTTCTTT. The full variable domain, rest sourced from reference TRBV2 and TRBJ1-1, is EPEVTQTPSHQVTQMGQEVILRCVPISNHLYFYWYRQILGQKVEFLVSFYNNEISEKSEIFDDQFSVERPDGSNFTLKIRSTKLEDSAMYFCASSTKAKGAFFGQGTRLTVV.

In its sample, this clone was seen once. The V call is TRBV9, the J call TRBJ2-7, with D hard to call. The ends were cut back, 4 bases at V and 7 bases at J, with 18 bases in the middle. This CDR3 has 14 amino acids. Germline V gene data show CDR1 as SGDLS and CDR2 as YYNGEE. The CDR3 nucleotides are TGTGCCAGCAGCCCCCCCGGGCCTACGAGGGAGCAGTACTTC. Its translation: CASSPPGPTREQYF.

This chain links TRBV4-1 with TRBJ2-1; 11 positions match TRBD2. The CDR3 loop spans 17 amino acids. CDR1 and CDR2 (germline): MGHRA, YSYEKL. V shed 1 base, J shed 9 bases, and the junction held 11 bases outside the gene matches. Here the CDR3 reads CASSQGRYTSGSVEQFF. CDR3 DNA sequence: TGCGCCAGCAGCCAAGGCCGATATACTAGCGGGAGTGTTGAGCAGTTCTTC.

The J gene is TRBJ1-1, the V gene TRBV4-1, with D hard to call. Trimming removed 0 bases from V and 0 bases from J, with 11 bases in between. Per germline, CDR1 MGHRA and CDR2 YSYEKL. The CDR3 consists of 16 residues. DNA for the CDR3: TGCGCCAGCAGCCAAGAGATTTTTCGGCTGAACACTGAAGCTTTCTTT. This encodes CASSQEIFRLNTEAFF.

The chain recombines TRBV29-1 with TRBJ1-4; D is unclear. There are 15 residues in the CDR3. Germline V lookup: CDR1 SQVTM, CDR2 ANQGSEA. V lost 5 bases, J lost 4 bases, and 17 bases lay in between. Written as DNA, the CDR3 is TGCAGCGTTCGGGCAGGTTACGGAATTAATGAAAAACTGTTTTTT. Protein sequence: CSVRAGYGINEKLFF.

This chain links TRBV10-3 with TRBJ2-2; TRBD2 might be the D (6 bases). The ends were cut back, 8 bases at V and 7 bases at J, with 14 bases in the middle. CDR1 and CDR2 (germline): ENHRY, SYGVKD. The CDR3 consists of 13 residues. In nucleotides, the CDR3 is TGTGCCATCCAGTCGGGGGAGGTCGGGGAGCTGTTTTTT. Its protein is CAIQSGEVGELFF.

V gene TRBV2 combines with J gene TRBJ2-1; 7 bases agree with TRBD2. The germline V gene has CDR1 SNHLY and CDR2 FYNNEI. This CDR3 is 14 amino acids long. V was pared by 10 bases and J by 4 bases, with 10 bases of the junction left unmatched. In DNA form, the CDR3 reads TGTGCCACCCGGACGGGACTACCGTACAATGAGCAGTTCTTC. This sequence encodes CATRTGLPYNEQFF.